These T cell receptor beta chains were read from a single sample in a study of cytomegalovirus exposure and HLA in healthy donors. The assay was immunoSEQ multiplex PCR, and TCRdb's table has in-frame clones only and misses some. This table holds fewer than 150,000 clones. Sequencing was done on a sample of PBMCs. The receptors were gathered from a man aged 35 to 55 in good health and CMV-seronegative. Both conserved end residues are part of each CDR3. The order of the fields is J gene, D gene, V gene, CDR3 DNA, CDR3 protein. A D gene is named only where the DNA matches it firmly.

>TRBJ2-2|.|TRBV19
TGTGCCAGTAGTATAGTTCGGAACACCGGGGAGCTGTTTTTT
CASSIVRNTGELFF
>TRBJ2-5|.|TRBV7-2
TGTGCCAGCAGCAAACAGGGCTCTGGGGAGACCCAGTACTTC
CASSKQGSGETQYF
>TRBJ1-2|.|TRBV2
TGTGCCAGCACCACAGGATTCTTATATGGCTACACCTTC
CASTTGFLYGYTF
>TRBJ2-7|.|TRBV5-6
TGTGCCAGCAGCGCTGACGGAGTCTGGTACTTC
CASSADGVWYF
>TRBJ1-2|.|TRBV5-5
TGTGCCAGCAGCCTGAGGTACAAGGACTATGGCTACACCTTC
CASSLRYKDYGYTF
>TRBJ2-7|TRBD1|TRBV5-8
TGTGCCAGCAGCCGTGGACAGGGTCGCTACGAGCAGTACTTC
CASSRGQGRYEQYF
>TRBJ1-2|TRBD1|TRBV6-5
TGTGCCAGCAGTTACGACCAGGGGGGTATCCACACCTTC
CASSYDQGGIHTF
>TRBJ1-4|TRBD1|TRBV28
TGTGCCAGCAGCCTACCCGGGACAGGGGGCGAAAAACTGTTTTTT
CASSLPGTGGEKLFF
>TRBJ2-7|TRBD1|TRBV29-1
TGCAGCGTTGAAGCCGGGACAGGGAAGCACGAGCAGTACTTC
CSVEAGTGKHEQYF
>TRBJ2-1|TRBD1|TRBV28
TGTGCCAGCAGTGAGCTCGACAGGGGGCTTTGGCAGTTCTTC
CASSELDRGLWQFF
>TRBJ1-1|TRBD1|TRBV4-3
TGCGCCAGCAGCCCGGGGACAGGGTTCGGGAACACTGAAGCTTTCTTT
CASSPGTGFGNTEAFF
>TRBJ2-3|.|TRBV4-1
TGCGCCAGCAGCAGAACCGGAGATACGCAGTATTTT
CASSRTGDTQYF
>TRBJ1-6|TRBD1|TRBV7-9
TGTGCCAGCAGCCCCTTGGACAGGGGGAATTCACCCCTCCACTTT
CASSPLDRGNSPLHF
>TRBJ1-2|.|TRBV10-3
TGTGCCATCAGGGGGGGGCTGTCCTATGGCTACACCTTC
CAIRGGLSYGYTF
>TRBJ2-5|TRBD1|TRBV15
TGTGCCACCAGCAGAGATGCCCCAGGGGGACAAGAGACCCAGTACTTC
CATSRDAPGGQETQYF
>TRBJ1-1|.|TRBV6-5
TGTGCCAGCAGTATTGTCCAGATGAACACTGAAGCTTTCTTT
CASSIVQMNTEAFF
>TRBJ2-5|TRBD1|TRBV11-3
TGTGCCAGCAGCCCCGGACAGGGGGCGGAAAGAGAGACCCAGTACTTC
CASSPGQGAERETQYF
>TRBJ1-1|TRBD1|TRBV18
TGTGCCAGCTCACCGCCGGACAGGATGAACACTGAAGCTTTCTTT
CASSPPDRMNTEAFF
>TRBJ2-1|TRBD2|TRBV19
TGTGCCAGTTCTAGCGGGGGAGGGAACAATGAGCAGTTCTTC
CASSSGGGNNEQFF
>TRBJ1-6|.|TRBV6-5
TGTGCCAGCAGTTACGGGGGGAGCTCCTATAATTCACCCCTCCACTTT
CASSYGGSSYNSPLHF
>TRBJ2-2|.|TRBV10-3
TGTGCCATCAGTGAACCAGGGGGGAGTCGCCCCGGGGAGCTGTTTTTT
CAISEPGGSRPGELFF
>TRBJ2-5|TRBD1|TRBV7-7
TGTGCCAGCAGCTCCGGACAGGGGGAGACCCAGTACTTC
CASSSGQGETQYF
>TRBJ2-7|.|TRBV4-1
TGCGCCAGCAGCCAAGCTCCGGGACTTGCGACCTACGAGCAGTACTTC
CASSQAPGLATYEQYF
>TRBJ2-5|TRBD1|TRBV28
TGTGCCAGCAGTTGGCAGACAGGGCCCCGGGGAGAGGAGACCCAGTACTTC
CASSWQTGPRGEETQYF
>TRBJ2-7|TRBD2|TRBV18
TGTGCCAGCTCACCAGGCATGTTAACGGGAGGCTACGAGCAGTACTTC
CASSPGMLTGGYEQYF
>TRBJ1-2|.|TRBV6-5
TGTGCCAGCAGTTACTCGATATGGGGCAATGGCTACACCTTC
CASSYSIWGNGYTF
>TRBJ2-5|.|TRBV7-9
TGTGCCAGCAGCCCCCCGGGTCGAGCGGCACTCCAAGAGACCCAGTACTTC
CASSPPGRAALQETQYF
>TRBJ1-1|.|TRBV9
TGTGCCAGCAGTGGGGGGATGAACACTGAAGCTTTCTTT
CASSGGMNTEAFF
>TRBJ2-1|TRBD2|TRBV12-5
TGTGCTAGTGGTTTTACCAGAGCGGGGGGGATCTCCTACAATGAGCAGTTCTTC
CASGFTRAGGISYNEQFF
>TRBJ2-7|TRBD1|TRBV13
TGTGCCAGCAGCGAACCGGGACAGGCGTACGAGCAGTACTTC
CASSEPGQAYEQYF
>TRBJ2-2|.|TRBV2
TGTGCCTCCATAACGCGGGGAGCCGGCACCGGGGAGCTGTTTTTT
CASITRGAGTGELFF
>TRBJ1-1|TRBD1|TRBV5-1
TGCGCCAGCAGCGTTTTTGACAGGGCGGTCACTGAAGCTTTCTTT
CASSVFDRAVTEAFF
>TRBJ2-7|.|TRBV7-3
TGTGCCAGCAGCCCCTCCACGGCAGGGGAGCAGTACTTC
CASSPSTAGEQYF
>TRBJ2-5|.|TRBV11-3
TGTGCCAGCAGCAAACACCAGGGGGAGACCCAGTACTTC
CASSKHQGETQYF
>TRBJ1-1|.|TRBV5-5
TGTGCCAGCAGCCCCGGTCGGGGGAACACTGAAGCTTTCTTT
CASSPGRGNTEAFF
>TRBJ2-3|.|TRBV25-1
TGTGCCAGCAGTGACAGTTCTAGCACAGATACGCAGTATTTT
CASSDSSSTDTQYF
>TRBJ2-1|.|TRBV7-8
TGTGCCAGCAGCTTAGGGACAACATACAATGAGCAGTTCTTC
CASSLGTTYNEQFF
>TRBJ2-7|TRBD2|TRBV19
TGTGCCAGTAGTCCCAGACTAGCGGGGGGCTACGAGCAGTACTTC
CASSPRLAGGYEQYF
>TRBJ1-1|.|TRBV18
TGTGCCAGCTCACCCGAGGCGGGGGGCACTGAAGCTTTCTTT
CASSPEAGGTEAFF
>TRBJ2-7|.|TRBV19
TGTGCCAGTAGTATCGCCGGGACAAGGAGCTCCTACGAGCAGTACTTC
CASSIAGTRSSYEQYF
>TRBJ1-5|.|TRBV10-3
TGTGCCACTATGGACACTTACAATCAGCCCCAGCATTTT
CATMDTYNQPQHF
>TRBJ1-4|.|TRBV9
TGTGCCAGCAGCGTAGGTCAGGGTTTGAAACTGTTTTTT
CASSVGQGLKLFF
>TRBJ2-5|.|TRBV9
TGTGCCAGCAGCGTATCGAGTCAAGAGACCCAGTACTTC
CASSVSSQETQYF
>TRBJ2-6|.|TRBV14
TGTGCCAGCAGCCAGTTTTCCGGGACAATCCCCTCTGGGGCCAACGTCCTGACTTTC
CASSQFSGTIPSGANVLTF
>TRBJ1-4|.|TRBV5-4
TGTGCCAGCAGCTCGGAGGGTCAGGAAAAACTGTTTTTT
CASSSEGQEKLFF
>TRBJ2-7|.|TRBV15
TGTGCCACCAGCTTCGGGTCCCACGAGCAGTACTTC
CATSFGSHEQYF
>TRBJ2-3|.|TRBV27
TGTGCCAGCAGTTTAAGTATTGGAGGTACGCAGTATTTT
CASSLSIGGTQYF
>TRBJ1-1|.|TRBV27
TGTGCCAGCAGTTTAGGCTCCCAGGGGAACACTGAAGCTTTCTTT
CASSLGSQGNTEAFF
>TRBJ1-1|.|TRBV5-5
TGTGCCAGCAGCTTGACTCCCTTCAACACTGAAGCTTTCTTT
CASSLTPFNTEAFF
>TRBJ2-5|.|TRBV7-9
TGTGCCAGCAGCTTAGCAGGGGATCGGACCCAGTACTTC
CASSLAGDRTQYF
>TRBJ2-2|.|TRBV27
TGTGCCAGCAGTTTATCAAGCCACAGCCCCACCGGGGAGCTGTTTTTT
CASSLSSHSPTGELFF
>TRBJ1-4|.|TRBV7-9
TGTGCCAGCAGCCCGGGAAATGAAAAACTGTTTTTT
CASSPGNEKLFF
>TRBJ2-6|.|TRBV9
TGTGCCAGCAGCGTAGGAGTAAGCTCTGGGGCCAACGTCCTGACTTTC
CASSVGVSSGANVLTF
>TRBJ1-5|.|TRBV19
TGTGCCAGTAGTAACAGGGTTTCGCAGCCCCAGCATTTT
CASSNRVSQPQHF